This T cell receptor beta chain was found in a study of liver allograft versus peripheral blood T cells (dated by TCRdb to about 2020). Regarding the study in general: The study compared T cell receptor repertoires found within transplanted livers against repertoires in the peripheral blood of liver transplant recipients.

The instrument given in TCRdb is Illumina MiSeq. TCRdb itself trimmed the public reads at Q25 with fastp, ran MiXCR and retained productive beta chains. Rows merge per CDR3 protein into single entries with the most common DNA and genes. Counted in this sample were thousands of distinct CDR3 sequences; 15% of them appeared once. Around 2.9% of the sample is in the top ten clones. Broad study findings and their caveats: T cell receptor repertoires inside liver allografts were reported to differ from those detected in peripheral blood.

Relative to its sample, this clonotype is medium-sized (0.01 to 0.1%). Its cognate antigen has yet to be identified. No qualities accompany the bases; no much larger clone lies one base away. The CDR3 covers 13 residues, taking in both the cysteine and the phenylalanine. Of the read, only the CDR3 DNA is kept; its 39 bases are in frame from base 1. V loses 6 bases at its end and J loses 4 bases; junction bases beyond the gene matches: 4. As encoded in the germline V gene (reference sequence), CDR1 is MNHEY while CDR2 is SMNVEV. The chain joins TRBV27 to TRBJ1-2; the central 8 bases match TRBD1. The clonotype was recovered from a human patient who had a liver transplant. Some T cells may have been brought in with the graft after a transplant. The sequenced DNA is TGTGCCAGCAGCTGGACAGGGACCTATGGCTACACCTTC. Its amino acids are CASSWTGTYGYTF.